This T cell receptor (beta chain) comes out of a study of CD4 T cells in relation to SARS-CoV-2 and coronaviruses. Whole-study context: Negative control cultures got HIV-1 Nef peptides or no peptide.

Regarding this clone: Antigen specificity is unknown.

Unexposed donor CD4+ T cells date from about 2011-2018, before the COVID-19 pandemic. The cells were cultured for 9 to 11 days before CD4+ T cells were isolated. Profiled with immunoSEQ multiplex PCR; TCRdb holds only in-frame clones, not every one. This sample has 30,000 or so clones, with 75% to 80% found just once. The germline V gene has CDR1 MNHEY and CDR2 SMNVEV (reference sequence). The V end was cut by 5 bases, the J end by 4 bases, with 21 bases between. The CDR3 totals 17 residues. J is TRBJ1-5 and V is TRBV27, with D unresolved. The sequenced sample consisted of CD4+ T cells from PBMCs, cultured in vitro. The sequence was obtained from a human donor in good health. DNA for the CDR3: TGTGCCAGCAGTGCGAGGGCGGGGAAGGGAGCAAATCAGCCCCAGCATTTT. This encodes CASSARAGKGANQPQHF.